Detailed here is one T cell receptor beta chain. Its antigen remains unknown. The data were obtained in a study of CD8+CD57+ T cells in acquired aplastic anemia. For the study at large: The study obtained an average of about 3.4 ug of DNA from sorted CD4+ and CD8+ cells.

Study-level results: Patients and controls were found to share some 30 CD8+ CDR3 sequences.

The TCR beta profiling, which covered VDJ combination and CDR3 sequence, was carried out using genomic DNA as the template. TCRdb called the reads again in MiXCR, with one record for every CDR3 protein. This table holds approximately 150,000 distinct CDR3 sequences, around half found once. Germline CDR1 reads LNHDA; CDR2 reads SQIVND (reference sequence). J gave up 2 bases and V 5 bases, and 5 bases lay outside the gene matches. The CDR3 spans 14 residues. All patients picked for sequencing had shown, by flow cytometry, an expansion of CD8+CD57+ cells. Each of the patients presented with severe acquired aplastic anemia. Receipt of therapy had not occurred in any patient by the time of blood sampling.

Sequencing used sorted CD4+, CD8+, or CD8+CD57+ T cells (not recorded which) from PBMCs. J is TRBJ1-2 and V is TRBV19, with 7 positions matching TRBD1. The sequence came from a human donor with aplastic anemia. CDR3 loop: CASSSKTGNYGYTF. For the CDR3, the DNA is TGTGCCAGTAGTTCCAAGACAGGGAACTATGGCTACACCTTC.